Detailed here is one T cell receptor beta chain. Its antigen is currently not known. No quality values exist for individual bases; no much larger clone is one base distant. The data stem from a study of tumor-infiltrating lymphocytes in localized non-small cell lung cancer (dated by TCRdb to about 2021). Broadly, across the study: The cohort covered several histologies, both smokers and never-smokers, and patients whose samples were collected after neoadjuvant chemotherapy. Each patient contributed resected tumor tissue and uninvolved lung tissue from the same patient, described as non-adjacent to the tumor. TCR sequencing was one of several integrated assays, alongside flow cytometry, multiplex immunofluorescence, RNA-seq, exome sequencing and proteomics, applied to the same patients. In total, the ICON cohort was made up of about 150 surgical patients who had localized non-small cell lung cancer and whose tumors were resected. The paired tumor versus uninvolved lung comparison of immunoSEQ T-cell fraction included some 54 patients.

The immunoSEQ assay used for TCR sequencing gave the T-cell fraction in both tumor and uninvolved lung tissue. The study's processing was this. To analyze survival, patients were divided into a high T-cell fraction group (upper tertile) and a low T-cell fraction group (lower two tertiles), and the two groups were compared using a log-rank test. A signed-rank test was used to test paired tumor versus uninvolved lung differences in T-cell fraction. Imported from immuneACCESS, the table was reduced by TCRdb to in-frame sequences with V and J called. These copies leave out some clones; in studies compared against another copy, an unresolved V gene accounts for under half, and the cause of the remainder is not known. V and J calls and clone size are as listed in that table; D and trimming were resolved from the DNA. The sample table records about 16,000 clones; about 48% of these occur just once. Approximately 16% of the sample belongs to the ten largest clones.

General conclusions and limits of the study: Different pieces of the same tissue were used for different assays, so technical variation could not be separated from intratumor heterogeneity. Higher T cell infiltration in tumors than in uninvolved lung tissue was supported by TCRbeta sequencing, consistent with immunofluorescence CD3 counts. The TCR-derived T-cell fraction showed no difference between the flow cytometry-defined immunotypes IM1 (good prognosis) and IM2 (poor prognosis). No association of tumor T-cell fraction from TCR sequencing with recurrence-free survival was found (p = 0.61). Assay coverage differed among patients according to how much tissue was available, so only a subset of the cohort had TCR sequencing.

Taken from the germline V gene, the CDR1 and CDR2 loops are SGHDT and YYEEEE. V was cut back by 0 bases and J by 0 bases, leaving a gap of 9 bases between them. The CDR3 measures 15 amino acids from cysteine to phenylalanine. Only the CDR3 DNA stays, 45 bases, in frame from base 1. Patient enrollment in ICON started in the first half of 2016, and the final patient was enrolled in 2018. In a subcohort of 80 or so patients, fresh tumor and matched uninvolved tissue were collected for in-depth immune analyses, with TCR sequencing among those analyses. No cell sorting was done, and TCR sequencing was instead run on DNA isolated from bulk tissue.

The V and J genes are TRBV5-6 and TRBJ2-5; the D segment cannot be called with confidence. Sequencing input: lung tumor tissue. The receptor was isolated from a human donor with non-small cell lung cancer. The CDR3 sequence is CASSLVAGYQETQYF. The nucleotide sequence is TGTGCCAGCAGCTTGGTAGCAGGCTACCAAGAGACCCAGTACTTC.